This TCR beta chain was documented in a study of blood T cell repertoires in COVID-19. Across the study: The United States, Italy and Spain supplied acute and convalescent COVID-19 samples. In each case, the material was cDNA or gDNA derived from T cells, B-cell-depleted T cells, or PBMCs.

Authors' methods: Nucleated cell number was recorded as an estimate derived from reference gene primer amplification. The table came from immunoSEQ multiplex PCR; TCRdb's copy has only in-frame clones and leaves some out. Clone size and the V and J calls come from that table; the DNA yielded D and trimming. The sample consists of about 270,000 clones, about 88% of them appearing once. Sequencing was done on a sample of peripheral blood. This receptor was obtained from a man aged 55 to 70 who had recovered from COVID-19.

The CDR3 DNA sequence: TGTGCCAGCAGCTTCGGGCGGGGGGATCTCCATGAGCAGTTCTTC. The encoded protein is CASSFGRGDLHEQFF. J is TRBJ2-1 and V is TRBV7-2, with TRBD2 matching over 8 bases. CDR3 length: 15 residues. The ends lost 3 bases at V and 8 bases at J; junction bases unmatched: 9. CDR1 is SGHTA and CDR2 is FQGNSA in the germline V gene.